The 22 T cell receptor beta chains given below trace back to one sample, sequenced in a study of regulatory T cells in long-lasting Graves disease. The sample's time point: newly diagnosed GD, antithyroid drugs for less than 3 months. PBMCs provided the RNA from which the TCR library was made. The TCR beta library used iRepertoire HTBI primers with Arm-PCR amplification of CDR3. Using its own MiXCR run on the multiplex PCR reads, TCRdb lists one record per CDR3 protein. Of 350,000 to 450,000 distinct CDR3 sequences listed, around 14% were seen once; the top ten hold over 15%. A further study also used this sample, focusing on T cells in Graves' hyperthyroidism and ophthalmopathy.

The sequences come from peripheral blood mononuclear cells (PBMCs), collected at new diagnosis, from a patient treated with antithyroid drugs. The receptors here all came from a woman in her 30s with Graves disease.

This clonotype turned up a few times. J is TRBJ2-5 and V is TRBV6-2 or TRBV6-3, with 8 bases fitting TRBD1. This CDR3 region has 15 residues. With V trimmed by 6 bases and J by 2 bases, 8 bases remained unmatched. Germline V CDR1 and CDR2: MNHEY, SVGEGT. This CDR3 reads CASSVDRGFQETQYF. CDR3 in DNA: TGTGCCAGCAGCGTTGACAGGGGCTTTCAAGAGACCCAGTACTTC.

Many counts were recorded for this clonotype. J is TRBJ2-1 and V is TRBV5-8, with 12 bases matching TRBD2. Germline CDR1 SGHTS, CDR2 YDEGEE. The CDR3 loop spans 16 amino acids. The trim removed 8 bases at V and 7 bases at J, leaving 13 bases unmatched. The CDR3 spells CASSLLAGGPRNEQFF. The CDR3 nucleotides read TGTGCCAGTAGTCTCCTAGCGGGAGGGCCGAGGAATGAGCAGTTCTTC.

The rearrangement uses TRBV14 and TRBJ1-2; a possible D gene is TRBD1 (5 bases). V gave up 0 bases and J gave up 8 bases, with 16 bases separating them. Germline CDR1 SGHDN, CDR2 FVKESK. There are 15 residues in the CDR3. CDR3 region: CASSQDEGAGWGYTF. DNA for the CDR3: TGTGCCAGCAGCCAAGATGAAGGGGCCGGCTGGGGCTACACCTTC.

This clonotype was seen repeatedly, ten times or more. The chain links TRBV20-1 to TRBJ1-2, with D maybe TRBD1 (5 bases). This CDR3 region has 15 residues. Germline V gene data show CDR1 as DFQATT and CDR2 as SNEGSKA (reference sequence). V was pared by 0 bases and J by 7 bases, with 18 bases between. The CDR3 DNA is TGCAGTGCTAGAGAAGGGAGGAGGGGCCTTGGTGGCTACACCTTC. Translating it yields CSAREGRRGLGGYTF.

This chain links TRBV30 with TRBJ1-2; D is unclear. The germline V and J ends were trimmed by 3 bases and 7 bases, with 15 bases remaining between them. Germline assignment: CDR1 GTSNPN and CDR2 SVGIG (reference sequence). The CDR3 length is 13 residues. CDR3 DNA sequence: TGTGCCTGGAGGTTCACGCGGTATGGTGGCTACACCTTC. It codes for CAWRFTRYGGYTF.

The rearrangement joins TRBV30 to TRBJ2-7; D may be TRBD2 (6 bases). Germline loops: CDR1 GTSNPN, CDR2 SVGIG (reference sequence). V was shortened by 3 bases and J by 1 base, with 13 bases between the two germline ends. The CDR3 is 14 residues long. The CDR3 bases are TGTGCCTGGAGCAATGGGGGGAAATCCTACGAGCAGTACTTC. Protein: CAWSNGGKSYEQYF.

This clonotype appeared many times. The CDR3 sequence: CATEGEGNEQFF. In DNA, the CDR3 is TGTGCCACTGAGGGAGAGGGGAATGAGCAGTTCTTC. The chain combines TRBV27 with TRBJ2-1, with D possibly called TRBD1 or TRBD2 (5 bases each). CDR1 and CDR2 from the germline V gene are MNHEY and SMNVEV (reference sequence). CDR3 size: 12 residues. With 10 bases removed from V and 7 bases from J, the gap between germline ends came to 14 bases.

This clonotype was seen repeatedly, ten times or more. The V gene is TRBV6-1, the J gene TRBJ2-2, with D hard to call. V lost 1 base and J 0 bases, leaving 6 bases between the germline ends. The CDR3 is 15 amino acids. The germline CDR1 and CDR2 sequences are MNHNS and SASEGT. CDR3 DNA sequence: TGTGCCAGCAGTGAAGTGGGCGCGAACACCGGGGAGCTGTTTTTT. Its protein product is CASSEVGANTGELFF.

This clonotype showed up many times. The chain has TRBV6-2 or TRBV6-3 and TRBJ2-3; 7 bases match TRBD2. CDR1 is MNHEY and CDR2 is SVGEGT in the germline V gene. This CDR3 region has 15 residues. V lost 2 bases and J lost 8; bases outside the gene matches: 10. The CDR3 nucleotides read TGTGCCAGCAGTTACCTGGGAGGGGTGTCGGGTACGCAGTATTTT. The encoded protein is CASSYLGGVSGTQYF.

In its sample, this clonotype was seen a few times. The chain is built from TRBV20-1 and TRBJ2-1, with 8 bases identical to TRBD2. The CDR3 consists of 17 residues. V shed 0 bases and J 4 bases; nucleotides not matched to a gene: 11. Germline CDR1 is DFQATT and CDR2 is SNEGSKA (reference sequence). The CDR3 sequence: CSARDRRGLAAYNEQFF. The CDR3 DNA sequence: TGCAGTGCTAGAGATCGGAGAGGACTAGCAGCTTACAATGAGCAGTTCTTC.

This clonotype was counted at least ten times. CDR3 DNA sequence: TGCAGCGGCATTGGGGAGGGGCTTGGTGAGCAGTTCTTC. It specifies CSGIGEGLGEQFF. The V and J genes are TRBV29-1 and TRBJ2-1; 7 nucleotides agree with TRBD2. Germline V CDR1 and CDR2: SQVTM, ANQGSEA. The V gene end was trimmed by 7 bases and the J gene end by 9 bases; junction bases not matched to a gene: 12. This CDR3 is 13 amino acids long.

This clonotype was counted ten times or more. The chain employs TRBV28 and TRBJ2-2; 14 nucleotides align to TRBD2. With 6 bases clipped from V and 4 bases from J, the junction kept 4 bases outside the gene matches. Germline CDR1 reads MDHEN; CDR2 reads SYDVKM. This CDR3 is built from 16 residues. CDR3 nucleotides: TGTGCCAGCAGCCTGGGACTAGCGGGAGTCACCGGGGAGCTGTTTTTT. Its protein is CASSLGLAGVTGELFF.

With regard to this clonotype: This may stem from a read error, because a much larger clone lies one nucleotide away. The final CDR3 position lacks the conserved phenylalanine or tryptophan, pointing to a likely read error. Written as DNA, the CDR3 is TGTGCCAGCAGTTTGGGCGTTAGCAATCAGCCCCAGCATTCT. This gives the protein CASSLGVSNQPQHS. The chain is built from TRBV12-3 or TRBV12-4 and TRBJ1-5; D gene uncertain. V lost 3 bases, J lost 0 bases, and 6 bases lay in between. The CDR3 spans 14 residues.

The chain uses TRBV4-1 and TRBJ1-4; D remains ambiguous. Trimming removed 1 base from V and 8 bases from J, with 5 bases in between. The CDR3 contains 12 residues. Germline V CDR1 and CDR2: MGHRA, YSYEKL. The CDR3 region is CASSQVTEKLFF. The CDR3 bases are TGCGCCAGCAGCCAAGTTACCGAAAAACTGTTTTTT.

In its sample, this clonotype was seen many times. This chain joins TRBV15 and TRBJ1-3, with D perhaps matching TRBD1 (6 bases). Germline V gene lookup returns CDR1 LNHNV and CDR2 YYDKDF (reference sequence). V was trimmed by 1 base and J by 2 bases, leaving 12 bases between them. CDR3 length equals 16 residues. The CDR3, as DNA: TGTGCCACCAGCAGAGGACAGGACGTAACTGGAAACACCATATATTTT. Its translation is CATSRGQDVTGNTIYF.

This clonotype was counted ten times or more. A junction boundary mismatches the germline segment, possibly from a read error. This chain connects TRBV7-7 to TRBJ2-3, with a tentative D call TRBD2 (5 bases). The CDR3 runs to 15 residues. CDR1 and CDR2 (germline): SSHAT, FNYEAQ (reference sequence). The CDR3 here is CASSLAGMATDTQYF. In DNA, the CDR3 is TGTGCTAGCAGCTTAGCCGGGATGGCCACAGATACGCAGTATTTT.

In its sample, this clonotype was seen a few times. The gene calls are TRBV4-1 and TRBJ2-3; D uncertain. CDR1 and CDR2 (germline): MGHRA, YSYEKL. CDR3 length: 15 amino acids. V dropped 3 bases and J dropped 0 bases, with 10 bases sitting between them. CDR3 nucleotides: TGCGCCAGCAGCCACCGGCTGACAAGCACAGATACGCAGTATTTT. It yields the protein CASSHRLTSTDTQYF.

This clonotype was detected ten times or more. The gene calls are TRBV7-2 and TRBJ1-1, with D maybe TRBD1 (6 bases). The CDR3 has 14 amino acids. Germline V lookup: CDR1 SGHTA, CDR2 FQGNSA. Trimming took 3 bases from V and 2 from J, leaving 10 bases between them. The CDR3 spells CASSFYRDNTEAFF. CDR3 bases: TGTGCCAGCAGCTTTTACAGGGATAACACTGAAGCTTTCTTT. Supplemented by reference TRBV7-2 and TRBJ1-1, the full variable domain reads GAGVSQSPSNKVTEKGKDVELRCDPISGHTALYWYRQSLGQGLEFLIYFQGNSAPDKSGLPSDRFSAERTGGSVSTLTIQRTQQEDSAVYLCASSFYRDNTEAFFGQGTRLTVV.

Concerning this clonotype itself: A read error may account for a junction end that differs from germline. The genes are TRBV6-9 and TRBJ1-5; D is perhaps TRBD1 (5 bases). This CDR3 region has 14 residues. Germline V lookup: CDR1 MNHGY, CDR2 SVAAGI. This chain's CDR3 is CARHDGANQAAQHF. CDR3 nucleotide sequence: TGCGCCAGGCACGACGGGGCCAACCAGGCAGCCCAGCATTTT.

Concerning this clonotype: This may be a read error: a much more frequent sequence differs by one nucleotide. The chain carries TRBV12-3 or TRBV12-4 and TRBJ2-7; TRBD2 matches 14 bases. CDR3 length: 15 residues. V was pared by 5 bases and J by 7 bases, with 7 bases of the junction left unmatched. CDR3 DNA: TGTGCCAGCAGTGGGACTAGCGGGAGCCTCAATGAGCAGTACTTC. It codes for CASSGTSGSLNEQYF.

The rearrangement joins TRBV10-3 to TRBJ2-3, with TRBD1 identical over 9 bases. CDR3 length: 19 residues. J was trimmed by 0 bases and V by 3 bases; bases with no gene match: 13. CDR1 and CDR2 (germline): ENHRY, SYGVKD. This chain's CDR3 is CAISEVPNSGTGSTDTQYF. The CDR3 bases are TGTGCCATCAGTGAAGTCCCAAATTCCGGGACAGGGAGCACAGATACGCAGTATTTT.

This clonotype was detected only a few times. The chain uses TRBV30 and TRBJ2-3; 9 bases match TRBD2. J lost 2 bases, V lost 0 bases, and 3 bases had no gene match. This CDR3 region has 15 residues. Germline V lookup: CDR1 GTSNPN, CDR2 SVGIG (reference sequence). CDR3 nucleotide sequence: TGTGCCTGGAGTGTGGCGGGAGGGCCCACAGATACGCAGTATTTT. It specifies CAWSVAGGPTDTQYF.